What follows describes a single TCR beta chain. What antigen it recognizes has not been identified. No clone much larger than this one lies a single base away; base qualities are absent. The sample contains more than one DNA sequence encoding this CDR3. This entry is derived from a study of blood T cell repertoires in COVID-19 (dated by TCRdb to 2019 to 2021). A note on the overall study: Samples from collaborators originated in the United States, Italy and Spain and spanned both the acute and convalescent phases of COVID-19. The prospective study material was composed of cDNA or gDNA derived from T cells, B-cell-depleted T cells, or PBMCs. Deeply sampled blood TCRbeta repertoires from subjects exposed to, actively infected with, or recovered from COVID-19 were included in the dataset. The repertoires were released in a freely available public database intended as a resource for research on the immune response to SARS-CoV-2. The samples were drawn from the first 160 participants of the ongoing ImmuneRACE study and from roughly 1,300 subjects provided by 6 global collaborators. Nearly every sample came with metadata listing a de-identified subject ID, COVID-19 status, age in years and sex. Where HLA class I and class II types were available, the types were taken from metadata supplied by the sample provider, not from assay-based typing. Beyond this particular receptor, the publication reports: The amount of clinical and demographic metadata varied by source and participant and was provided uncurated.

Each collaborating institution followed its own protocols to collect whole blood in K2EDTA tubes. For TCRbeta analysis, collaborator samples were shipped as frozen whole blood, as isolated PBMCs, or as DNA extracted from either sample type. TCRbeta CDR3 regions were amplified from genomic DNA using the immunoSEQ Assay, a bias-controlled multiplex PCR. Processing in the source paper ran as follows. The number of nucleated cells in each sample was estimated by amplification of reference gene primers within the assay. Sequence reads were collapsed and filtered to measure the absolute abundance of every unique TCRbeta CDR3 rearrangement. For each sample, productive Simpson clonality was calculated as the square root of Simpson's diversity index over productive rearrangements. As stored in TCRdb, this immuneACCESS dataset retains in-frame rearrangements with V and J assigned. A fraction of the clones does not appear; measured against another copy, unresolved V genes explain less than half of the discrepancy, and the remainder lacks a known reason. The V and J calls and the clone size are those of that table, but D and trimming were determined from the DNA. The table for this sample lists tens of thousands of clones; 85% to 90% of them were counted only once. The top ten clones comprise about 3.9% of the sample.

From V the trimming removes 0 bases and from J it removes 3 bases, while the gene matches leave 0 bases of the junction unaccounted for. From the cysteine through the phenylalanine, the CDR3 covers 15 amino acids. Solely the CDR3 DNA is kept, with 45 bases framed from the first base. According to the germline V gene (reference sequence), CDR1 reads GTSNPN and CDR2 reads SVGIG. The V and J genes are TRBV30 and TRBJ2-2, with 11 junctional bases fitting TRBD2. The origin of this receptor is a human donor in a cohort sampled during active COVID-19. Sequenced input: peripheral blood. The CDR3 protein is CAWSVLAGDTGELFF. The DNA sequence is as follows: TGTGCCTGGAGTGTACTAGCGGGAGACACCGGGGAGCTGTTTTTT.